Sequencing of this T cell receptor beta chain was carried out in a study of cytomegalovirus exposure and HLA in healthy donors. Study-wide results and limits: In an earlier analysis, productive rearrangement rates for most beta V segments clustered near 87% or 30%. Presence/absence analyses treated sequencing depth as roughly uniform across donors. Beyond CMV serostatus, there was no information to go on about immune exposure. Cytomegalovirus status was reportedly diagnosed by the classifier with high specificity and sensitivity.

Worth noting for this clone: The antigen is unknown.

Germline V gives CDR1 SGHNT, CDR2 YYREEE (reference sequence). Trimming removed 0 bases at V and 3 bases at J, with 10 bases between. The CDR3 loop spans 16 amino acids. PCR amplification relied on 60 Vbeta primers (plus 13 Jbeta primers). The table came from immunoSEQ multiplex PCR; TCRdb's copy has only in-frame clones and leaves some out. This sample has fewer than 150,000 clones, with around 77% found just once. This chain uses TRBV5-4 with TRBJ1-6; weak D call: TRBD1 (6 bases). Sequencing input: PBMCs. The clonotype was recovered from a man aged 25-45 years in good health and CMV-seronegative. CDR3 amino acids: CASSLGLGGYNSPLHF. Here the CDR3 DNA reads TGTGCCAGCAGCTTGGGGTTAGGGGGCTATAATTCACCCCTCCACTTT.